These T cell receptor beta chains were read from a single sample in a study of cytomegalovirus exposure and HLA in healthy donors. The repertoire was sequenced with immunoSEQ multiplex PCR; TCRdb's copy has only in-frame clones and lacks some. The sample contains approximately 150,000 clones, around 83% of which appear only once. The material sequenced was PBMCs. The receptors stem from a man younger than 45 in good health and CMV-seropositive. Each CDR3 is given with its conserved first and last residue. D genes are given only for firm matches. For some rows the clone size is stated as once, few or many, or as a class when expanded; others skip it.

TRBV4-1,NA,TRBJ2-1,TRBD2,CASSHRLAGGPGEQFF,TGCGCCAGCAGCCACAGACTAGCGGGAGGGCCGGGTGAGCAGTTCTTC
TRBV4-3,NA,TRBJ1-3,NA,CASSQDPSPSGNTIYF,TGCGCCAGCAGCCAAGATCCGAGCCCGAGTGGAAACACCATATATTTT
TRBV19,NA,TRBJ1-4,NA,CASSTNMGLPNEKLFF,TGTGCCAGTAGTACCAACATGGGACTCCCTAATGAAAAACTGTTTTTT
TRBV11-2,NA,TRBJ2-7,NA,CASSFTTDTSYEQYF,TGTGCCAGCAGCTTTACGACAGATACCTCCTACGAGCAGTACTTC
TRBV19,once,TRBJ2-2,TRBD2,CASTPAGGPTGELFF,TGTGCCAGTACTCCAGCGGGAGGGCCGACCGGGGAGCTGTTTTTT
TRBV7-6,NA,TRBJ1-6,NA,CASSLFGVSPLHF,TGTGCCAGCAGCTTATTCGGGGTTTCACCCCTCCACTTT
TRBV5-1,NA,TRBJ2-3,TRBD2,CASSLGLAGGRDTQYF,TGCGCCAGCAGCTTGGGACTAGCGGGAGGCAGAGATACGCAGTATTTT
TRBV19,once,TRBJ1-4,TRBD1,CASSDRGGEKLFF,TGTGCCAGTAGCGACAGGGGGGGTGAAAAACTGTTTTTT
TRBV2,NA,TRBJ1-1,NA,CASREGRWATEAFF,TGTGCCAGCAGGGAGGGGAGATGGGCCACTGAAGCTTTCTTT
TRBV6-5,NA,TRBJ2-5,NA,CASSLSSGIKETQYF,TGTGCCAGCAGTCTATCTTCCGGGATTAAAGAGACCCAGTACTTC
TRBV27,NA,TRBJ2-5,NA,CASSSSTGLGTQYF,TGTGCCAGCAGTTCTTCCACAGGGTTGGGGACCCAGTACTTC
TRBV9,NA,TRBJ2-1,TRBD2,CASSISGSSYNEQFF,TGTGCCAGCAGCATTAGCGGGAGCTCCTACAATGAGCAGTTCTTC
TRBV6-1,NA,TRBJ2-3,NA,CASSPQVTDTQYF,TGTGCCAGCAGCCCCCAGGTGACAGATACGCAGTATTTT
TRBV19,NA,TRBJ1-4,TRBD1,CASRSTGAQREKLFF,TGTGCCAGTAGATCAACAGGGGCGCAGCGTGAAAAACTGTTTTTT
TRBV6-1,NA,TRBJ2-3,TRBD2,CASSMTSGNTDTQYF,TGTGCCAGCAGTATGACTAGCGGGAACACAGATACGCAGTATTTT
TRBV5-6,few,TRBJ2-7,TRBD1,CASSLGPGGYEQYF,TGTGCCAGCAGCTTGGGGCCAGGGGGCTACGAGCAGTACTTC
TRBV5-4,NA,TRBJ2-1,TRBD2,CASSLAATSGSGEQFF,TGTGCCAGCAGCTTGGCCGCGACTAGCGGGAGCGGTGAGCAGTTCTTC
TRBV19,NA,TRBJ1-5,TRBD1,CASSIWTGGYQPQHF,TGTGCCAGTAGTATATGGACAGGGGGTTATCAGCCCCAGCATTTT
TRBV11-3,once,TRBJ2-7,TRBD2,CASSLGGTSSGEQYF,TGTGCCAGCAGCTTAGGTGGGACTAGCTCTGGCGAGCAGTACTTC
TRBV27,NA,TRBJ2-7,TRBD2,CASSLMVAGLYEQYF,TGTGCCAGCAGTTTAATGGTAGCGGGATTGTACGAGCAGTACTTC
TRBV7-6,NA,TRBJ1-3,NA,CASSSGIFAGNTIYF,TGTGCCAGCAGCTCAGGGATTTTTGCTGGAAACACCATATATTTT
TRBV27,NA,TRBJ2-2,TRBD2,CASRSQAGVTGELFF,TGTGCCAGCAGGTCCCAAGCGGGAGTCACCGGGGAGCTGTTTTTT
TRBV2,NA,TRBJ2-1,TRBD2,CASSGAGGSYNEQFF,TGTGCCAGCAGTGGAGCGGGGGGCTCCTACAATGAGCAGTTCTTC
TRBV18,few,TRBJ1-1,NA,CASSPNGGTEAFF,TGTGCCAGCTCACCAAACGGGGGGACTGAAGCTTTCTTT
TRBV19,NA,TRBJ2-3,NA,CASSARDTQYF,TGTGCCAGTAGTGCCAGAGATACGCAGTATTTT
TRBV6-5,NA,TRBJ2-3,NA,CASSLANTDTQYF,TGTGCCAGCAGTCTAGCGAACACAGATACGCAGTATTTT
TRBV11-1,NA,TRBJ1-2,NA,CASSLSGFDNGYTF,TGTGCCAGCAGCTTGTCGGGGTTCGACAATGGCTACACCTTC